Following are 27 T cell receptor beta chains from one sample sequenced in a study of shared clonotypes between healthy human individuals. TCRdb keeps only in-frame clones here, not all; method: immunoSEQ multiplex PCR. The sample includes approximately 980,000 clones, more than 75% of them seen just once. The source material was memory CD4+ T cells sorted from blood. Specified subset: CD45RA-negative fraction. The source of these receptors is a man aged 18 to 35 in good health.

The V gene is TRBV7-9, the J gene TRBJ2-5; no clear D gene. CDR3 length: 13 amino acids. CDR1 and CDR2 from the germline V gene are SEHNR and FQNEAQ (reference sequence). Trimming removed 5 bases from V and 2 bases from J, with 9 bases in between. DNA of the CDR3: TGTGCCAGCAGCATTGGACCACAAGAGACCCAGTACTTC. The encoded protein is CASSIGPQETQYF.

This clone was observed a handful of times. The chain is built from TRBV5-1 and TRBJ1-1; no firm D call. This CDR3 region has 14 residues. From germline, CDR1 is SGHRS and CDR2 YFSETQ. Trimming removed 6 bases from V and 3 bases from J, with 15 bases in between. Here the CDR3 DNA reads TGCGCCAGCACCCCCGGGAGGTTGGACACTGAAGCTTTCTTT. Its translation: CASTPGRLDTEAFF.

The CDR3 reads CASSPTAGPSQETQYF. CDR3 coding DNA: TGCGCCAGCAGCCCCACCGCGGGGCCTTCCCAAGAGACCCAGTACTTC. V usage is TRBV5-1 and J usage is TRBJ2-5; possible D gene TRBD2, 6 bases. The CDR3 contains 16 residues. Trimming took off 4 bases at V and 1 base at J, with 17 bases between the two ends. Germline CDR1 SGHRS, CDR2 YFSETQ.

The chain employs TRBV6-5 and TRBJ1-1; D is undetermined. V was cut by 8 bases and J by 3 bases, with 19 bases left in between. The CDR3 runs to 15 residues. Germline V gene lookup returns CDR1 MNHEY and CDR2 SVGAGI. This CDR3 is CASQYRFGIDTEAFF. The CDR3 nucleotides are TGTGCCAGCCAGTATCGGTTTGGAATCGACACTGAAGCTTTCTTT.

This clone was picked up a small number of times. The CDR3 sequence: CASSKEGRTNEKLFF. In DNA form, the CDR3 reads TGTGCCAGCAGTAAGGAGGGGAGGACTAATGAAAAACTGTTTTTT. This chain links TRBV25-1 with TRBJ1-4; a possible D gene is TRBD1 (5 bases). The V and J ends lost 5 bases and 2 bases respectively, with 12 bases between them. This CDR3 is 15 amino acids long. Germline V CDR1 and CDR2: MGHDK, SYGVNS.

The V and J genes are TRBV5-1 and TRBJ2-4, with a tentative D call TRBD1 (6 bases). V was clipped by 4 bases and J by 9 bases, with 14 bases between them. This CDR3 is built from 13 residues. Germline CDR1 is SGHRS and CDR2 is YFSETQ. For the CDR3, the DNA is TGCGCCAGCAGCCAAATACTAGGGGGCATTCAGTACTTC. Encoded protein: CASSQILGGIQYF.

This clone occurred many times. The chain has TRBV5-6 and TRBJ2-7; D is uncertain. The V and J ends lost 1 base and 3 bases respectively, with 5 bases between them. CDR3 length: 12 amino acids. CDR1 and CDR2 (germline): SGHDT, YYEEEE. CDR3 DNA sequence: TGTGCCAGCAGCTTGAGGTACTACGAGCAGTACTTC. Translating gives CASSLRYYEQYF.

The CDR3 bases are TGCGCCAGCACCACACGTCTTAAGGAGCAGTACTTC. Its protein product is CASTTRLKEQYF. V is TRBV10-2 and J is TRBJ2-7; D gene uncertain. Trimming took 7 bases from V and 7 from J, leaving 14 bases between them. CDR3 length equals 12 residues. The germline gives CDR1 WSHSY, CDR2 SAAADI.

This chain links TRBV5-4 with TRBJ1-1; a weak D match, TRBD1 (5 bases). V was trimmed by 2 bases and J by 4 bases, leaving 12 bases between them. CDR1 and CDR2 (germline): SGHNT, YYREEE (reference sequence). This CDR3 contains 14 residues. Here the CDR3 reads CASSFEKRGTEAFF. Here the CDR3 DNA reads TGTGCCAGCAGCTTCGAGAAGAGGGGCACTGAAGCTTTCTTT. The entire variable domain, with the rest obtained from reference TRBV5-4 and TRBJ1-1, is as follows: ETGVTQSPTHLIKTRGQQVTLRCSSQSGHNTVSWYQQALGQGPQFIFQYYREEENGRGNFPPRFSGLQFPNYSSELNVNALELDDSALYLCASSFEKRGTEAFFGQGTRLTVV.

This clone came up many times. V is TRBV18 and J is TRBJ1-6; D remains ambiguous. This CDR3 comprises 14 residues. Germline V gene lookup returns CDR1 KGHSH and CDR2 LQKENI. Deletions cut 0 bases from V and 13 bases from J, with 13 bases between. The CDR3 nucleotides read TGTGCCAGCTCACCACCCGAGAGGGCTGGTCCCCTCCACTTT. This translates into CASSPPERAGPLHF.

This clone was seen a few times. The chain carries TRBV6-1 and TRBJ1-5; 8 bases align to TRBD1. The germline gives CDR1 MNHNS, CDR2 SASEGT. The CDR3 is 14 residues long. V dropped 0 bases and J dropped 5; count of bases not matched to a gene: 0. Here the CDR3 reads CASSEARGHQPQHF. The CDR3 bases are TGTGCCAGCAGTGAAGCCAGGGGGCATCAGCCCCAGCATTTT.

CDR3: CASSEGGTGKRFLGYEKLFF. The CDR3 coding sequence is TGTGCCAGCAGTGAAGGTGGGACAGGGAAAAGGTTCCTTGGATACGAAAAACTGTTTTTT. V and J are TRBV6-1 and TRBJ1-4; 9 bases fit TRBD1. The V gene end was trimmed by 1 base and the J gene end by 8 bases; junction bases not matched to a gene: 20. CDR1 is MNHNS and CDR2 is SASEGT in the germline V gene. The CDR3 is made up of 20 amino acids.

The chain carries TRBV5-1 and TRBJ2-7; 8 bases are a match to TRBD1. From germline, CDR1 is SGHRS and CDR2 YFSETQ. This CDR3 region has 14 residues. V was pared by 4 bases and J by 0 bases, with 3 bases of the junction left unmatched. The CDR3 is CASSPGTGSYEQYF. The CDR3 coding sequence is TGCGCCAGCAGCCCCGGGACAGGCTCCTACGAGCAGTACTTC.

The genes are TRBV19 and TRBJ1-3, with D unresolved. This CDR3 region has 14 residues. The V gene lost 7 bases and the J gene lost 1 base, with 11 bases spanning the gap. Germline-derived CDR1 and CDR2 are LNHDA and SQIVND (reference sequence). The CDR3 region has the DNA TGTGCCAGTATGAGGGATTCATCTGGAAACACCATATATTTT. This sequence encodes CASMRDSSGNTIYF.

The J gene is TRBJ1-6, the V gene TRBV18; 10 bases are shared with TRBD1. The CDR3 spans 15 residues. V was pared by 5 bases and J by 7 bases, with 5 bases of the junction left unmatched. Looked up from germline, CDR1 is KGHSH and CDR2 is LQKENI. This CDR3 is CASSTGQGYNSPLHF. CDR3 DNA sequence: TGTGCCAGCTCAACGGGACAGGGGTACAATTCACCCCTCCACTTT.

The J gene is TRBJ1-1, the V gene TRBV4-3; TRBD1 agrees at 9 bases. This CDR3 region has 16 residues. The V and J ends lost 1 base and 4 bases, in that order; junction bases with no gene match: 7. Germline V gene lookup returns CDR1 LGHNA and CDR2 YSLEER. The CDR3 DNA follows: TGCGCCAGCAGCCAAGGACCGGGACAGGGTGTCACTGAAGCTTTCTTT. This translates into CASSQGPGQGVTEAFF.

The J gene is TRBJ2-3, the V gene TRBV19; possible D gene TRBD2, 5 bases. This CDR3 is built from 15 residues. V was trimmed by 3 bases and J by 0 bases, leaving 10 bases between them. Germline-derived CDR1 and CDR2 are LNHDA and SQIVND (reference sequence). Written as DNA, the CDR3 is TGTGCCAGTAGTATTCGACGGACTAGCACAGATACGCAGTATTTT. This gives the protein CASSIRRTSTDTQYF.

V is TRBV25-1 and J is TRBJ1-1; TRBD1 aligns across 11 bases. Germline V gene sequence: CDR1 MGHDK, CDR2 SYGVNS. The CDR3 covers 16 residues. V gave up 5 bases and J gave up 1 base; unmatched junction bases: 6. For the CDR3, the DNA is TGTGCCAGCAGTCATACCGGGACAGGGGGGAACACTGAAGCTTTCTTT. Protein product: CASSHTGTGGNTEAFF.

This clone was detected a few times. This chain uses TRBV6-6 with TRBJ2-3, with 9 bases fitting TRBD1. V lost 2 bases, J lost 1 base, and 4 bases stayed unmatched. CDR3 length equals 16 residues. CDR1 MNHNY and CDR2 SVGAGI come from the germline V gene (reference sequence). CDR3 sequence (DNA): TGTGCCAGCAGTTACCCGGGACAGGGCGGCACAGATACGCAGTATTTT. This sequence encodes CASSYPGQGGTDTQYF.

V is TRBV2 and J is TRBJ2-2, with TRBD1 as a possible D gene (6 bases). Germline values: CDR1 SNHLY, CDR2 FYNNEI. This CDR3 spans 14 amino acids. Trimming stripped 6 bases from V and 6 bases from J, with 14 bases between. Written as DNA, the CDR3 is TGTGCCAGCAGAACAAAACAGGGAGCCGGGGAGCTGTTTTTT. It is translated as CASRTKQGAGELFF.

The rearrangement uses TRBV29-1 and TRBJ1-1; D might be TRBD1 (6 bases). The CDR3 totals 13 residues. The V gene lost 7 bases and the J gene lost 0 bases, with 12 bases spanning the gap. Germline V lookup: CDR1 SQVTM, CDR2 ANQGSEA. In DNA form, the CDR3 reads TGCAGCGCCCCGGGGGCCATGAACACTGAAGCTTTCTTT. Its protein product is CSAPGAMNTEAFF.

CDR3 protein: CASSSRTGRGETQYF. The CDR3 nucleotides are TGTGCCAGCAGCTCGAGGACAGGGAGAGGGGAGACCCAGTACTTC. The chain employs TRBV14 and TRBJ2-5, with 8 positions matching TRBD1. The CDR3 covers 15 residues. The germline CDR1 and CDR2 sequences are SGHDN and FVKESK. The V segment lost 5 bases and the J segment 5 bases; nucleotides outside the gene matches: 10.

In its sample, this clone was seen a few times. The J gene is TRBJ2-2, the V gene TRBV11-3; D is possibly TRBD1 (5 bases). Per germline, CDR1 SGHNT and CDR2 YENEEA. V gave up 0 bases and J gave up 1 base, with 9 bases separating them. This CDR3 has 16 amino acids. CDR3 residues: CASSLDLTGNTGELFF. The CDR3 DNA is TGTGCCAGCAGCTTAGATCTAACAGGGAACACCGGGGAGCTGTTTTTT. The complete variable domain, with remaining parts taken from reference TRBV11-3 and TRBJ2-2, reads EAGVVQSPRYKIIEKKQPVAFWCNPISGHNTLYWYLQNLGQGPELLIRYENEEAVDDSQLPKDRFSAERLKGVDSTLKIQPAELGDSAVYLCASSLDLTGNTGELFFGEGSRLTVL.

This chain connects TRBV25-1 to TRBJ2-7; D ambiguous. CDR3 length: 11 amino acids. The V end was cut by 6 bases, the J end by 3 bases, with 6 bases between. The germline gives CDR1 MGHDK, CDR2 SYGVNS. As DNA, the CDR3 is TGTGCCAGCAGCCAAAACTACGAGCAGTACTTC. It yields the protein CASSQNYEQYF.

This sequence joins TRBV27 and TRBJ2-5; no clear D gene. V was pared by 3 bases and J by 2 bases, with 7 bases between. Germline loops: CDR1 MNHEY, CDR2 SMNVEV (reference sequence). This CDR3 comprises 13 residues. The CDR3 region is CASSFSRQETQYF. The CDR3 DNA reads as TGTGCCAGCAGTTTCAGCAGGCAAGAGACCCAGTACTTC.

The V call is TRBV11-2, the J call TRBJ2-5; possible D gene TRBD2, 5 bases. This CDR3 is 14 amino acids long. Germline V gene data show CDR1 as SGHAT and CDR2 as FQNNGV. Trimming pared 5 bases from V and 5 bases from J, leaving 15 bases between. CDR3 in DNA: TGTGCCAGCAGCATGTACGGAGGCGGGGAGACCCAGTACTTC. Encoded protein: CASSMYGGGETQYF.

The chain employs TRBV30 and TRBJ1-2; D remains ambiguous. The CDR3 length is 11 residues. V was pared by 4 bases and J by 6 bases, with 9 bases between. Germline V gene sequence: CDR1 GTSNPN, CDR2 SVGIG (reference sequence). The CDR3 nucleotides read TGTGCCTGGATTGGGTATCATGGCTACACCTTC. Protein product: CAWIGYHGYTF.